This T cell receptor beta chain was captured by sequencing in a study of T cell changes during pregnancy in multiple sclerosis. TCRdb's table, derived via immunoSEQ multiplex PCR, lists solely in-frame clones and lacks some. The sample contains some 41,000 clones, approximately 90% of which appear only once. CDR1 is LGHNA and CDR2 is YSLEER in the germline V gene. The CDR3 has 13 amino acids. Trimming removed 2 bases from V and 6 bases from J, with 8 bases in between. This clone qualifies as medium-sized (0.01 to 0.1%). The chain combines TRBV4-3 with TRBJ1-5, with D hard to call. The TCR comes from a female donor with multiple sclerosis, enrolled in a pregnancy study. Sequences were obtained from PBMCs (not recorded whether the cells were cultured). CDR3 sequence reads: CASSQIIGQPQHF. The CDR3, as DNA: TGCGCCAGCAGCCAAATTATCGGTCAGCCCCAGCATTTT.